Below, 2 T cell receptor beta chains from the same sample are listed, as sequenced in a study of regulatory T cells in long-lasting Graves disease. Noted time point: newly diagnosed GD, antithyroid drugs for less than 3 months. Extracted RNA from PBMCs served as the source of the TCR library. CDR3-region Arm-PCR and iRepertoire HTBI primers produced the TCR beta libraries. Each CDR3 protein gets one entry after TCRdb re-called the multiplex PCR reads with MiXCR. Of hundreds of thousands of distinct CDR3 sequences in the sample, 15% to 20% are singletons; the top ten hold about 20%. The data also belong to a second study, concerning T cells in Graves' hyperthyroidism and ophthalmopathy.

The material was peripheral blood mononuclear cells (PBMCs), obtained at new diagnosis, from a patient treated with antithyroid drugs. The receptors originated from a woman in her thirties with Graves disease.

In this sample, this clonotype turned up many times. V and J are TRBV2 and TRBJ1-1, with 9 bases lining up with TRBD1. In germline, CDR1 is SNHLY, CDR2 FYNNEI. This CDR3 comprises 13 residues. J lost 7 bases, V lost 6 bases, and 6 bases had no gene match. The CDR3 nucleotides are TGTGCCAGCAGAAATACAGGGGGCTTTGAAGCTTTCTTT. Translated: CASRNTGGFEAFF.

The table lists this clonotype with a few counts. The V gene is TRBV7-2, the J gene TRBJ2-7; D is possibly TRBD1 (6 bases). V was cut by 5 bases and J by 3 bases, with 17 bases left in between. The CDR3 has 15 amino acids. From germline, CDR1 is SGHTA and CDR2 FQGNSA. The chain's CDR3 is CASSALEIGGYEQYF. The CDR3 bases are TGTGCCAGCAGCGCCCTGGAAATAGGGGGCTACGAGCAGTACTTC.